This T cell receptor beta chain came from a study of beta chain features in type 1 diabetes. Since all of the isolated RNA was reverse transcribed, expressed TCRB transcripts were what got sequenced. This table comes from immunoSEQ multiplex PCR, and its TCRdb copy is limited to in-frame clones, with some not included. The table includes a few hundred thousand clones, roughly 22% detected once. The CDR3 loop spans 15 amino acids. Germline V gene lookup returns CDR1 SQVTM and CDR2 ANQGSEA. Trimming at V came to 2 bases and at J to 1 base, leaving 6 bases not matched to a gene. Study-wide results and caveats: Patients and controls would be equally affected if PCR favored shorter templates. TCRB CDR3s were moderately but significantly shorter in Type 1 diabetes patients in all four CD4+ subsets. In type 1 diabetes patients, VDJ junctions had fewer insertions; deletions at these junctions were more frequent. Researchers cautioned that cDNA sequencing could over-represent cells with high TCR expression.

As for this clone: Its target is unknown.

This receptor was taken from a woman aged 40 to 49 with type 1 diabetes. The rearrangement uses TRBV29-1 and TRBJ2-5; 8 nucleotides line up with TRBD2. The sequenced sample was naive CD4+ T cells from blood. The CDR3 region is CSVEPGRGAQETQYF. The DNA of the CDR3 is TGCAGCGTTGAACCAGGGCGGGGGGCCCAAGAGACCCAGTACTTC.